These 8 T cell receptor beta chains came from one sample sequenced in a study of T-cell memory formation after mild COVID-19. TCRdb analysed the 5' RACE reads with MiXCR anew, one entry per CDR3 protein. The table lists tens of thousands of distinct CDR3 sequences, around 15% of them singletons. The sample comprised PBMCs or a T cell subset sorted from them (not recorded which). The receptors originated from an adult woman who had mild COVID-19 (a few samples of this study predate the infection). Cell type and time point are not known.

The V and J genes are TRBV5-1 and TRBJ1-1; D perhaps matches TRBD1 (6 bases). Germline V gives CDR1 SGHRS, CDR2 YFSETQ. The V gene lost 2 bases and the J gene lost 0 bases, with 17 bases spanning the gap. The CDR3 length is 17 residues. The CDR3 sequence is CASSFRPGGAMNTEAFF. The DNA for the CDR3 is TGCGCCAGCAGCTTCCGGCCCGGGGGGGCTATGAACACTGAAGCTTTCTTT.

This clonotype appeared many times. The chain's CDR3 is CASSQTGLAGYETQYF. The CDR3 region has the DNA TGTGCCAGCAGTCAGACGGGACTAGCGGGATACGAGACCCAGTACTTC. This sequence joins TRBV7-9 and TRBJ2-5; TRBD2 matches 13 bases. Germline CDR1 and CDR2: SEHNR and FQNEAQ (reference sequence). With V trimmed by 6 bases and J by 5 bases, 9 bases remained unmatched. This CDR3 has 16 residues.

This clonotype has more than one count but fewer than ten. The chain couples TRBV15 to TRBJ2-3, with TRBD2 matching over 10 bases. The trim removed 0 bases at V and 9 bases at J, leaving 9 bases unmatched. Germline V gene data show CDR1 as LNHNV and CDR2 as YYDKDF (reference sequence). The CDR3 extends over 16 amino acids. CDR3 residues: CATSRESSGSVSTQYF. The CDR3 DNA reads TGTGCCACCAGCAGAGAGTCTAGCGGGAGTGTCAGCACGCAGTATTTT. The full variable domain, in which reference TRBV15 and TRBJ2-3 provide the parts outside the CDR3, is DAMVIQNPRYQVTQFGKPVTLSCSQTLNHNVMYWYQQKSSQAPKLLFHYYDKDFNNEADTPDNFQSRRPNTSFCFLDIRSPGLGDTAMYLCATSRESSGSVSTQYFGPGTRLTVL.

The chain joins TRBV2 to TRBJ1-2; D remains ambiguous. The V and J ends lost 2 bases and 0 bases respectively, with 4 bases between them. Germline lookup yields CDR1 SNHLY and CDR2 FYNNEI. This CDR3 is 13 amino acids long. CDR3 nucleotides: TGTGCCAGCAGTGAAATGACTAACTATGGCTACACCTTC. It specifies CASSEMTNYGYTF.

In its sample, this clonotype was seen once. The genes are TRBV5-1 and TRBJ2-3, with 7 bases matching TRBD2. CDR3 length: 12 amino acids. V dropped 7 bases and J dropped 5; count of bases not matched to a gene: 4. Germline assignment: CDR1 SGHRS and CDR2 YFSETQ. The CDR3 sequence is CASGRVEDTQYF. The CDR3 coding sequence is TGCGCCAGCGGGAGGGTGGAAGATACGCAGTATTTT.

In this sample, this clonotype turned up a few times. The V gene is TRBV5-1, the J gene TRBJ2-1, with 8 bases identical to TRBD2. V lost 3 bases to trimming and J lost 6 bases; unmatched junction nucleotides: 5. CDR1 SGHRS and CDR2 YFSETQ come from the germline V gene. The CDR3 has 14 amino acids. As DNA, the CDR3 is TGCGCCAGCAGCTGGGGCAGCGGGGGCAATGAGCAGTTCTTC. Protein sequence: CASSWGSGGNEQFF.

The CDR3 bases are TGTGCCAGCAGCTCCGTCGGGCCTGCGGGAGAGACCCAGTACTTC. Its translation is CASSSVGPAGETQYF. The chain couples TRBV7-9 to TRBJ2-5; D is possibly TRBD2 (5 bases). Germline V gene sequence: CDR1 SEHNR, CDR2 FQNEAQ (reference sequence). With 4 bases removed from V and 4 bases from J, the gap between germline ends came to 16 bases. CDR3 length: 15 amino acids.

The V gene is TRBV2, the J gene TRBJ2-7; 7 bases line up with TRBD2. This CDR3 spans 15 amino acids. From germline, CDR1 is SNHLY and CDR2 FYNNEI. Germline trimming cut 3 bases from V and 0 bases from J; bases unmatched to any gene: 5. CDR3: CASSDRGELSYEQYF. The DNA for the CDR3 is TGTGCCAGCAGTGACCGGGGGGAACTCTCCTACGAGCAGTACTTC.